The 18 T cell receptor beta chains given below trace back to one sample, sequenced in a study of blood T cell repertoires in COVID-19. This table comes from immunoSEQ multiplex PCR, and its TCRdb copy is limited to in-frame clones, with some not included. The table shows under 300,000 clones, with about nine tenths occurring only once. Sequenced input: peripheral blood. Receptor source: a woman aged 30 to 39 with active or convalescent COVID-19.

This clone was observed a single time. V is TRBV5-3 and J is TRBJ1-5; D possibly corresponds to TRBD1 (6 bases). TRBV5-3 is identified as an open reading frame with a role that is uncertain. Trimming cost V 4 bases and J 7 bases, with 39 bases left between them. The CDR3 length is 22 residues. CDR3 nucleotides: TGTGCCAGAAGCCCAACAGGGAGAGTGGAAGACCATAGAGGATTGTCCGAACAGCCCCAGCATTTT. This translates into CARSPTGRVEDHRGLSEQPQHF.

The chain links TRBV9 to TRBJ2-3, with 9 nucleotides matching TRBD2. The CDR3 spans 14 residues. Per germline, CDR1 SGDLS and CDR2 YYNGEE. V lost 2 bases to trimming and J lost 6 bases; unmatched junction nucleotides: 4. CDR3 loop: CASSVSGGRDTQYF. The DNA of the CDR3 is TGTGCCAGCAGCGTTAGCGGGGGACGTGATACGCAGTATTTT.

V is TRBV4-3 and J is TRBJ2-7, with unresolved D. V was clipped by 4 bases and J by 6 bases, with 13 bases between them. The CDR3 runs to 13 residues. Germline V CDR1 and CDR2: LGHNA, YSLEER. The CDR3 reads CASSLIPAAEQYF. The CDR3 nucleotides read TGCGCCAGCAGCCTAATCCCCGCGGCCGAGCAGTACTTC.

For the CDR3, the DNA is TGCGCCAGCAGCTTGGATCCGCGCTGGACAGGGGACACTGAAGCTTTCTTT. Translated: CASSLDPRWTGDTEAFF. The gene calls are TRBV5-1 and TRBJ1-1, with TRBD1 matching over 9 bases. The V gene end was trimmed by 0 bases and the J gene end by 3 bases; junction bases not matched to a gene: 9. In germline, CDR1 is SGHRS, CDR2 YFSETQ. The CDR3 is 17 amino acids.

The chain has TRBV7-2 and TRBJ1-2; TRBD1 agrees at 10 bases. Trimming took 5 bases from V and 8 from J; bases not matched to a gene: 5. The CDR3 length is 13 residues. Germline values: CDR1 SGHTA, CDR2 FQGNSA. The CDR3 nucleotides read TGTGCCAGCAGCCTGGACAGGGGGGTAGGCTACACCTTC. It translates to CASSLDRGVGYTF.

This clone was seen only a few times. The chain is built from TRBV24-1 and TRBJ2-5; D not resolved. The germline V gene has CDR1 KGHDR and CDR2 SFDVKD. The CDR3 has 11 residues. V was clipped by 6 bases and J by 4 bases, with 5 bases between them. The CDR3 DNA reads as TGTGCCACCAGTCAATCAGAGACCCAGTACTTC. Protein: CATSQSETQYF.

V gene TRBV4-3 combines with J gene TRBJ2-3; 12 bases agree with TRBD2. Germline loops: CDR1 LGHNA, CDR2 YSLEER. The CDR3 has 19 amino acids. The J segment lost 5 bases and the V segment lost 1 base, leaving 13 bases of the junction unmatched. The CDR3 protein is CASSQAGLAGSSKGDTQYF. CDR3 in DNA: TGCGCCAGCAGCCAAGCGGGACTAGCGGGCTCATCTAAAGGAGATACGCAGTATTTT.

The rearrangement uses TRBV7-3 and TRBJ2-3; 9 bases map to TRBD1. Germline loops: CDR1 SGHTA, CDR2 FQGTGA. This CDR3 spans 17 amino acids. With 2 bases clipped from V and 4 bases from J, the junction kept 10 bases outside the gene matches. The CDR3 loop is CASSLGIRGQGADTQYF. CDR3 nucleotides: TGTGCCAGCAGCTTAGGGATTCGGGGACAGGGAGCAGATACGCAGTATTTT.

V gene TRBV7-2 combines with J gene TRBJ2-2, with 10 positions matching TRBD2. V shed 3 bases, J shed 7 bases, and the junction held 5 bases outside the gene matches. Germline CDR1 is SGHTA and CDR2 is FQGNSA. The CDR3 contains 15 residues. CDR3 bases: TGTGCCAGCAGCTTCCAAGCGGGGGGGAACGGGGAGCTGTTTTTT. Translated: CASSFQAGGNGELFF.

This chain links TRBV7-8 with TRBJ1-5; TRBD1 is a possible D gene (5 bases). With 3 bases removed from V and 3 bases from J, the gap between germline ends came to 15 bases. CDR1 is SGHVS and CDR2 is FQNEAQ in the germline V gene. The CDR3 totals 16 residues. The CDR3 coding sequence is TGTGCCAGCAGCTTGGTGGGGGGAACCAACAATCAGCCCCAGCATTTT. Its translation: CASSLVGGTNNQPQHF.

V and J are TRBV7-6 and TRBJ2-1; TRBD1 aligns across 8 bases. CDR1 and CDR2 (germline): SGHVS, FNYEAQ. The CDR3 is 17 amino acids. J gave up 4 bases and V 1 base, and 9 bases lay outside the gene matches. The CDR3 sequence is CASSLENWGQVYNEQFF. DNA for the CDR3: TGTGCCAGCAGCTTAGAGAACTGGGGACAGGTGTACAATGAGCAGTTCTTC. Full variable domain (outside the CDR3, taken from reference TRBV7-6 and TRBJ2-1): GAGVSQSPRYKVTKRGQDVALRCDPISGHVSLYWYRQALGQGPEFLTYFNYEAQQDKSGLPNDRFSAERPEGSISTLTIQRTEQRDSAMYRCASSLENWGQVYNEQFFGPGTRLTVL.

This clone was recorded only once. The chain carries TRBV20-1 and TRBJ2-5, with 8 bases lining up with TRBD1. Germline lookup yields CDR1 DFQATT and CDR2 SNEGSKA (reference sequence). This CDR3 has 13 residues. The junction had 2 bases not matched to a gene; V was cut back by 3 bases and J by 2 bases. CDR3 amino acids: CSASGDRQETQYF. The DNA for the CDR3 is TGCAGTGCTAGTGGGGACAGGCAAGAGACCCAGTACTTC.

This clone was seen a few times. The J gene is TRBJ1-2, the V gene TRBV2; D is perhaps TRBD1 (5 bases). CDR1 is SNHLY and CDR2 is FYNNEI in the germline V gene. Trimming pared 4 bases from V and 6 bases from J, leaving 12 bases between. The length of the CDR3 is 13 residues. The CDR3 loop reads CASSGQVRDGYTF. The DNA for the CDR3 is TGTGCCAGCAGTGGGCAGGTCAGGGATGGCTACACCTTC.

The J gene is TRBJ2-1, the V gene TRBV19, with D possibly matching TRBD1 (5 bases). Deletions cut 6 bases from V and 7 bases from J, with 13 bases between. This CDR3 comprises 13 residues. Germline V lookup: CDR1 LNHDA, CDR2 SQIVND (reference sequence). The CDR3 protein is CASRKGPSNEQFF. The CDR3 coding sequence is TGTGCCAGTAGGAAGGGGCCGTCGAATGAGCAGTTCTTC.

The V call is TRBV12-3 or TRBV12-4, the J call TRBJ1-5, with 8 bases that match TRBD1. Trimming at V came to 6 bases and at J to 4 bases, leaving 2 bases not matched to a gene. The CDR3 is 13 amino acids. The CDR3 nucleotides are TGTGCCAGCAGGACAGGGGTTAATCAGCCCCAGCATTTT. Protein: CASRTGVNQPQHF.

This clone occurred a few times. CDR3 sequence: CASSVGLAGREQYF. CDR3 nucleotide sequence: TGTGCCAGCAGCGTAGGGTTAGCGGGGCGGGAGCAGTACTTC. The chain carries TRBV9 and TRBJ2-7; 8 bases are shared with TRBD2. Germline CDR1 reads SGDLS; CDR2 reads YYNGEE. The CDR3 is 14 residues long. V gave up 0 bases and J gave up 7 bases; unmatched junction bases: 6. The full variable domain, with the rest looked up from reference TRBV9 and TRBJ2-7, is DSGVTQTPKHLITATGQRVTLRCSPRSGDLSVYWYQQSLDQGLQFLIQYYNGEERAKGNILERFSAQQFPDLHSELNLSSLELGDSALYFCASSVGLAGREQYFGPGTRLTVT.

V is TRBV5-1 and J is TRBJ2-3, with TRBD2 identical over 13 bases. The CDR3 spans 17 residues. After removal of 0 bases from V and 6 bases from J, the junction contained 7 bases not matched to a gene. Germline V gene sequence: CDR1 SGHRS, CDR2 YFSETQ. In nucleotides, the CDR3 is TGCGCCAGCAGCTTGGGACTAGCGGGGGGCCAATTGGATACGCAGTATTTT. Residues: CASSLGLAGGQLDTQYF.

This clone was counted once. This sequence joins TRBV19 and TRBJ1-6; 9 bases line up with TRBD1. Germline lookup yields CDR1 LNHDA and CDR2 SQIVND (reference sequence). The CDR3 has 16 amino acids. J lost 10 bases, V lost 7 bases, and 14 bases had no gene match. Written as DNA, the CDR3 is TGTGCCAGTAACTCCCTCGCGGGACAGGGTGGGTCACCCCTCCACTTT. It specifies CASNSLAGQGGSPLHF.